This T cell receptor beta chain derives from a study of blood T cell repertoires in COVID-19. About the research overall: Samples taken during acute and convalescent COVID-19 were collected in the United States, Italy and Spain. Sources were T cells, B-cell-depleted T cells, or PBMCs; the material itself was cDNA or gDNA.

Per the original data handling: By means of reference gene primer amplification, nucleated cell counts were estimated. TCRdb's table, derived via immunoSEQ multiplex PCR, lists solely in-frame clones and lacks some. V, J and clone size were drawn from that table, and D and trimming were deduced from the DNA. Found here are about 160,000 clones, more than 75% of them singletons; the top ten hold roughly 6%. This CDR3 is built from 13 residues. Germline V gene sequence: CDR1 SGHAT, CDR2 FQNNGV. After removal of 11 bases from V and 7 bases from J, the junction contained 10 bases not matched to a gene. In this sample, this clone turned up once. The study recruited people aged about 18 to 90 years across about 25 US areas.

The origin of this receptor is a man in his forties or fifties who had recovered from COVID-19. The sequencing input was PBMCs or T cells enriched from blood (not recorded which). The chain uses TRBV11-2 and TRBJ2-1; 8 nucleotides match TRBD1. The CDR3, as DNA: TGTGCCTCCCGGCAGGGGGCAATGAATGAGCAGTTCTTC. Translated, it gives CASRQGAMNEQFF.